This T cell receptor (beta chain) was observed in a study of cytomegalovirus exposure and HLA in healthy donors. Trimming took 6 bases from V and 3 from J; bases not matched to a gene: 5. CDR1 is SNHLY and CDR2 is FYNNEI in the germline V gene. This CDR3 has 13 residues. With 60 Vbeta and 13 Jbeta primers, the PCR was carried out. Using immunoSEQ multiplex PCR, the repertoire was profiled, and TCRdb retains in-frame clones only, with some absent. The sample includes 150,000 to 200,000 clones, about two thirds of them seen just once. The receptor was isolated from a human donor in good health. The chain links TRBV2 to TRBJ2-7; 7 bases are shared with TRBD1. The sequencing sample was made of PBMCs. CDR3 sequence: CASSGTEFYEQYF. The CDR3 DNA reads as TGTGCCAGCAGCGGGACAGAATTCTACGAGCAGTACTTC. Based on the CDR3 plus reference TRBV2 and TRBJ2-7, the full variable domain is EPEVTQTPSHQVTQMGQEVILRCVPISNHLYFYWYRQILGQKVEFLVSFYNNEISEKSEIFDDQFSVERPDGSNFTLKIRSTKLEDSAMYFCASSGTEFYEQYFGPGTRLTVT.